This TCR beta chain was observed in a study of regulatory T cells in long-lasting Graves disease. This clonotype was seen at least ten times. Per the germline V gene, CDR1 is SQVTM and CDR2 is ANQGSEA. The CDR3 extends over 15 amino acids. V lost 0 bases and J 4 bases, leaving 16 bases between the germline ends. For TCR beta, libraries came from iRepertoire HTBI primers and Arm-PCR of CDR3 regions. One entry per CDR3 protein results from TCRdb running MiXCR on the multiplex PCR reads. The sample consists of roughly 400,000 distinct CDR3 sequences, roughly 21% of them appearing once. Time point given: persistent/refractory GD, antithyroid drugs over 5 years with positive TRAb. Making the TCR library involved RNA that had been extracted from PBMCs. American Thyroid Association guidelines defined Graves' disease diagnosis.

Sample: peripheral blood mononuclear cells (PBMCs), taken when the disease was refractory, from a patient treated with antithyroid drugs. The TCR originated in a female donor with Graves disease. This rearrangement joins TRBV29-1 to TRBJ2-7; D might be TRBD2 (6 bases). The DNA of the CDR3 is TGCAGCGTTGAAGACCTGGAAGGACGGGGGTACGAGCAGTACTTC. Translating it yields CSVEDLEGRGYEQYF.